Sequencing of this T cell receptor (beta chain) was carried out in a study of blood T cells in healthy people across ages. Study-wide results and caveats: With age, beta diversity per million T cells declined roughly linearly, significantly by about 40.

The CDR3 has 18 residues. CDR1 is ENHRY, CDR2 SYGVKD, per germline. The V segment lost 7 bases and the J segment 4 bases; nucleotides outside the gene matches: 17. This clonotype was recorded many times. Its target is not known. PCR was performed a second time for 7 to 11 cycles using a sample-barcoded 5' primer and a J-beta primer mix. Every single cDNA molecule received a tag from a template-switch adaptor with 12 random nucleotides. Every sample returned 2.5 million or more CDR3-containing paired-end reads. Using its own MiXCR run on the 5' RACE reads, TCRdb lists one record per CDR3 protein. The data show about 730,000 distinct CDR3 sequences, roughly 41% seen once.

The V gene is TRBV10-3, the J gene TRBJ2-2; 8 bases are shared with TRBD1. Sample: blood. This clonotype was sampled from a woman aged 55 to 70 in good health. The CDR3 loop reads CAINPHWTGNAGTGELFF. CDR3 in DNA: TGTGCCATCAACCCCCACTGGACAGGGAATGCGGGCACCGGGGAGCTGTTTTTT.